Listed below are T cell receptor beta chains from one sample, sequenced in a study of cytomegalovirus exposure and HLA in healthy donors. This table comes from immunoSEQ multiplex PCR, and its TCRdb copy is limited to in-frame clones, with some not included. The table includes some 130,000 clones, roughly 90% detected once. Sequencing was done on a sample of PBMCs. The source is a woman in her late teens or twenties in good health and CMV-seropositive. Each CDR3 is given with its conserved first and last residue. D genes are given only for firm matches. Clone sizes are given selectively: once, few, many, or a class where the clone is expanded.

J gene | D gene | V gene | clone size | CDR3 protein | CDR3 DNA
TRBJ2-1 | TRBD2 | TRBV7-3 | once | CASSAWTSGRADNEQFF | TGTGCCAGCAGCGCATGGACTAGCGGGAGGGCCGATAATGAGCAGTTCTTC
TRBJ2-3 | . | TRBV10-3 | . | CAISEMGVNTDTQYF | TGTGCCATCAGTGAAATGGGAGTCAACACAGATACGCAGTATTTT
TRBJ1-1 | TRBD1 | TRBV9 | once | CASGQGAPTEAFF | TGTGCCAGCGGACAGGGGGCGCCCACTGAAGCTTTCTTT
TRBJ2-3 | TRBD1 | TRBV30 | . | CAWSSGQGGDTQYF | TGTGCCTGGAGTAGTGGACAGGGGGGGGATACGCAGTATTTT
TRBJ2-5 | . | TRBV7-9 | . | CASGPIWGEQETQYF | TGTGCCAGCGGACCTATATGGGGGGAACAAGAGACCCAGTACTTC
TRBJ2-1 | . | TRBV20-1 | . | CSARVINEQFF | TGCAGTGCTAGAGTAATTAATGAGCAGTTCTTC
TRBJ2-2 | TRBD1 | TRBV19 | . | CATRQGANTGELFF | TGTGCCACCAGACAGGGGGCGAACACCGGGGAGCTGTTTTTT
TRBJ2-5 | TRBD2 | TRBV11-3 | . | CASSLGTSGRETQYF | TGTGCCAGCAGCCTCGGGACTAGCGGGAGGGAGACCCAGTACTTC
TRBJ1-2 | TRBD1 | TRBV25-1 | . | CASSDPGQGYGYTF | TGTGCCAGCAGTGACCCGGGACAGGGCTATGGCTACACCTTC
TRBJ2-7 | . | TRBV13 | few | CASSLGRGKDTYEQYF | TGTGCCAGCAGCTTAGGGCGAGGAAAGGACACCTACGAGCAGTACTTC
TRBJ1-1 | TRBD1 | TRBV7-2 | . | CASSLDGTGSTEAFF | TGTGCCAGCAGCTTAGACGGGACAGGGAGCACTGAAGCTTTCTTT
TRBJ2-1 | . | TRBV9 | . | CASSVGGTEYNEQFF | TGTGCCAGCAGCGTAGGCGGGACCGAGTACAATGAGCAGTTCTTC
TRBJ2-3 | . | TRBV5-6 | . | CASSLLPGFTPTHTQYF | TGTGCCAGCAGCCTCTTACCCGGGTTCACCCCAACTCATACGCAGTATTTT
TRBJ2-3 | TRBD2 | TRBV5-1 | . | CASSDSGTSGGANTQYF | TGCGCCAGCAGCGACTCCGGGACTAGCGGGGGGGCAAATACGCAGTATTTT
TRBJ2-7 | TRBD2 | TRBV7-9 | . | CASGPGGGYEQYF | TGTGCCAGCGGGCCGGGGGGTGGCTACGAGCAGTACTTC
TRBJ2-3 | . | TRBV9 | . | CASSVVDTPDTQYF | TGTGCCAGCAGCGTAGTTGACACCCCAGATACGCAGTATTTT
TRBJ2-3 | TRBD1 | TRBV19 | once | CASSISQGAGTQYF | TGTGCCAGTAGTATTTCACAGGGGGCTGGTACGCAGTATTTT
TRBJ2-1 | . | TRBV11-2 | . | CASSHSYHNEQFF | TGTGCCAGCAGCCACTCTTACCACAATGAGCAGTTCTTC
TRBJ2-1 | . | TRBV5-1 | . | CASSSRAYNNEQFF | TGCGCCAGCAGTTCTAGAGCCTACAACAATGAGCAGTTCTTC
TRBJ2-7 | . | TRBV5-1 | . | CASSLEGTAYEQYF | TGCGCCAGCAGCTTGGAGGGGACTGCCTACGAGCAGTACTTC
TRBJ2-3 | TRBD2 | TRBV19 | . | CASSPSGSNADTQYF | TGTGCCAGTAGTCCTAGCGGGAGCAATGCAGATACGCAGTATTTT
TRBJ1-3 | . | TRBV19 | . | CASSINQGEAIYF | TGTGCCAGTAGTATCAACCAGGGTGAGGCCATATATTTT
TRBJ2-1 | . | TRBV19 | . | CASSTGTIIDEQFF | TGTGCCAGTAGTACCGGGACAATCATCGATGAGCAGTTCTTC
TRBJ2-5 | . | TRBV7-6 | . | CASSLGQRLETQYF | TGTGCCAGCAGCTTAGGACAGAGACTGGAGACCCAGTACTTC
TRBJ2-3 | . | TRBV7-9 | . | CASSLDTTDTQYF | TGTGCCAGCAGCTTGGACACCACAGATACGCAGTATTTT
TRBJ1-1 | . | TRBV21-1 | . | CASTSGGEAFF | TGTGCCAGCACTTCAGGGGGCGAAGCTTTCTTT
TRBJ2-7 | TRBD2 | TRBV18 | . | CASSPSGEKSEQYF | TGTGCCAGCTCACCGAGCGGGGAGAAAAGCGAGCAGTACTTC
TRBJ1-4 | . | TRBV18 | . | CASSGLPTNEKLFF | TGTGCCAGCTCAGGGCTTCCAACTAATGAAAAACTGTTTTTT
TRBJ2-1 | TRBD2 | TRBV28 | . | CASSLTSGGRNEQFF | TGTGCCAGCAGTCTGACTAGCGGGGGACGTAATGAGCAGTTCTTC
TRBJ2-1 | . | TRBV5-1 | . | CASSFPGGGGAVYEQFF | TGCGCCAGCTCGTTCCCAGGGGGCGGGGGGGCCGTATATGAGCAGTTCTTC
TRBJ1-1 | TRBD1 | TRBV5-1 | . | CASSLPAGGKTEAFF | TGCGCCAGCAGCTTGCCGGCAGGGGGCAAAACTGAAGCTTTCTTT
TRBJ2-1 | . | TRBV30 | . | CAWRLAGHEQFF | TGTGCCTGGAGACTGGCAGGGCATGAGCAGTTCTTC
TRBJ2-7 | . | TRBV11-2 | . | CASSLGIRPGDEQYF | TGTGCCAGCAGCTTAGGTATCCGCCCGGGGGACGAGCAGTACTTC
TRBJ2-2 | . | TRBV11-1 | . | CASSPHRLTPENTGELFF | TGTGCCAGCAGCCCACACCGACTCACCCCGGAGAACACCGGGGAGCTGTTTTTT
TRBJ2-1 | . | TRBV14 | . | CASSQVDKGYRSYNEQFF | TGTGCCAGCAGCCAAGTAGATAAGGGGTATAGGTCCTACAATGAGCAGTTCTTC
TRBJ2-2 | . | TRBV6-6 | . | CASSVRGGTGELFF | TGTGCCAGCTCTGTCAGGGGTGGCACCGGGGAGCTGTTTTTT
TRBJ2-7 | TRBD1 | TRBV29-1 | . | CSVDKGATEQYF | TGCAGCGTTGATAAGGGGGCGACCGAGCAGTACTTC
TRBJ1-1 | . | TRBV2 | . | CASRSRTENTEAFF | TGTGCCAGCAGATCCAGGACAGAGAACACTGAAGCTTTCTTT
TRBJ1-2 | . | TRBV18 | . | CASSPGEVGYGYTF | TGTGCCAGCTCACCAGGGGAGGTCGGCTATGGCTACACCTTC
TRBJ1-2 | TRBD1 | TRBV2 | . | CAGTGQGLGGYTF | TGTGCCGGGACCGGACAGGGTCTAGGTGGCTACACCTTC
TRBJ2-3 | TRBD2 | TRBV6-5 | once | CASRLAGGTDTQYF | TGTGCCAGCAGACTAGCGGGGGGCACAGATACGCAGTATTTT
TRBJ1-3 | . | TRBV28 | once | CASRFSSGNTIYF | TGTGCCAGCAGGTTCTCTTCTGGAAACACCATATATTTT
TRBJ2-7 | TRBD1 | TRBV7-9 | once | CASSTTGAYEQYF | TGTGCCAGCAGCACGACAGGGGCCTACGAGCAGTACTTC
TRBJ1-2 | . | TRBV15 | once | CATSRASGDYYGYTF | TGTGCCACCAGCAGAGCTTCGGGGGATTACTATGGCTACACCTTC
TRBJ1-2 | . | TRBV6-5 | few | CASSYQQGYGYTF | TGTGCCAGCAGTTACCAACAGGGATATGGCTACACCTTC
TRBJ2-3 | TRBD2 | TRBV9 | once | CASSPPSGGRADTQYF | TGTGCCAGCAGCCCCCCAAGTGGCGGGAGGGCCGATACGCAGTATTTT
TRBJ1-5 | . | TRBV19 | . | CASSHSNQPQHF | TGTGCCAGTAGTCATAGCAATCAGCCCCAGCATTTT
TRBJ1-2 | TRBD1 | TRBV19 | . | CATQGVSYGYTF | TGTGCCACACAGGGGGTGAGCTATGGCTACACCTTC
TRBJ2-7 | . | TRBV25-1 | . | CASSAGQNYEQYF | TGTGCCAGCTCCGCGGGGCAAAACTACGAGCAGTACTTC
TRBJ1-1 | TRBD1 | TRBV5-1 | once | CASSLGGGTYTEAFF | TGCGCCAGCAGCTTGGGAGGGGGCACCTACACTGAAGCTTTCTTT